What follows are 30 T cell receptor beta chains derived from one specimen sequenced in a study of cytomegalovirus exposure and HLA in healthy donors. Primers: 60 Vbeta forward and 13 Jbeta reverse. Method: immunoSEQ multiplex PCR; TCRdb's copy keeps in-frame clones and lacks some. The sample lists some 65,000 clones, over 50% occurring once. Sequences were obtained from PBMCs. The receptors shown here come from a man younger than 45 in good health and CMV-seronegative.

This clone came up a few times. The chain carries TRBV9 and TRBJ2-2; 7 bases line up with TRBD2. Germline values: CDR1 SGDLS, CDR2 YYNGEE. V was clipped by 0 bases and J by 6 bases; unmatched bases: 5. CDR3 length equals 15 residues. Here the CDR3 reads CASSVVASGAGELFF. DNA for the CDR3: TGTGCCAGCAGCGTAGTTGCGAGCGGGGCCGGGGAGCTGTTTTTT.

As DNA, the CDR3 is TGTGCCTGGAGTGCCCCCCAGGGACCCCAGCATTTT. Translating it yields CAWSAPQGPQHF. The rearrangement joins TRBV30 to TRBJ1-5; a weak D match, TRBD1 (5 bases). From germline, CDR1 is GTSNPN and CDR2 SVGIG (reference sequence). V lost 1 base and J lost 10, with 11 bases in between. The CDR3 extends over 12 amino acids.

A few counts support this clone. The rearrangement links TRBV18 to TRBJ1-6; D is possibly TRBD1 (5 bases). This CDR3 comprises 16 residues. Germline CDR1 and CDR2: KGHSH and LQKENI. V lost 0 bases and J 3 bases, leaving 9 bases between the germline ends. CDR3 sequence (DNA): TGTGCCAGCTCACCACCGGGGGGGGACTATAATTCACCCCTCCACTTT. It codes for CASSPPGGDYNSPLHF. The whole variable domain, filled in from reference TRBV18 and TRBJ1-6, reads NAGVMQNPRHLVRRRGQEARLRCSPMKGHSHVYWYRQLPEEGLKFMVYLQKENIIDESGMPKERFSAEFPKEGPSILRIQQVVRGDSAAYFCASSPPGGDYNSPLHFGNGTRLTVT.

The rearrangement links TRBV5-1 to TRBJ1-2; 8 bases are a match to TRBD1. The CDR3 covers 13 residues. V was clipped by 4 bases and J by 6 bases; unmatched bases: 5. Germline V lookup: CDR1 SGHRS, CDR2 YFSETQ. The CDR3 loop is CASSPWTGNGYTF. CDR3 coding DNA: TGCGCCAGCAGCCCCTGGACAGGGAATGGCTACACCTTC.

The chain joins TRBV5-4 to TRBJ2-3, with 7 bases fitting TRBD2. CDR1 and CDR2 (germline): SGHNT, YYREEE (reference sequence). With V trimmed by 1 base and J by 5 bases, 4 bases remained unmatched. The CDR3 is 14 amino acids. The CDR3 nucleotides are TGTGCCAGCAGCTTGCGGAGCGGGGTAGATACGCAGTATTTT. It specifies CASSLRSGVDTQYF.

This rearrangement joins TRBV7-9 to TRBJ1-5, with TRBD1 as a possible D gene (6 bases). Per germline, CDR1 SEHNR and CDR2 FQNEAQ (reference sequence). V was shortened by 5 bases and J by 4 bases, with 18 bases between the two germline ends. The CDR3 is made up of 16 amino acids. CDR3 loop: CASSPLDGGANQPQHF. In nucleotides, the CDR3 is TGTGCCAGCAGCCCACTAGATGGGGGGGCGAATCAGCCCCAGCATTTT.

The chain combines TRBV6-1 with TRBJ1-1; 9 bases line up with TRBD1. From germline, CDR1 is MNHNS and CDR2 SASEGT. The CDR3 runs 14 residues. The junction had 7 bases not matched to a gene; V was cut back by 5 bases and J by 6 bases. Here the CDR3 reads CASSRDRVVAEAFF. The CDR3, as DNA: TGTGCCAGCAGTCGGGACAGGGTCGTGGCTGAAGCTTTCTTT.

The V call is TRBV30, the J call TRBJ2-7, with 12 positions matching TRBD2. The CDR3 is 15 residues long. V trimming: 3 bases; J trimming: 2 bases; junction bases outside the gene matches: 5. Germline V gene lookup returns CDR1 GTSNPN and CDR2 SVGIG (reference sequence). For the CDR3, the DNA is TGTGCCTGGAGCGAACTAGCGGGGGGCCCCTACGAGCAGTACTTC. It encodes CAWSELAGGPYEQYF. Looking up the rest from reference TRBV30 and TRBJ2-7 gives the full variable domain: SQTIHQWPATLVQPVGSPLSLECTVEGTSNPNLYWYRQAAGRGLQLLFYSVGIGQISSEVPQNLSASRPQDRQFILSSKKLLLSDSGFYLCAWSELAGGPYEQYFGPGTRLTVT.

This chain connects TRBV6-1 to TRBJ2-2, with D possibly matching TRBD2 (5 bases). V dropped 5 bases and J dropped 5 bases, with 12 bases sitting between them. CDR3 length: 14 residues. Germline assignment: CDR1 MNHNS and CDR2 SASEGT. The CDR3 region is CASSMFTGTGELFF. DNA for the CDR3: TGTGCCAGCAGTATGTTCACGGGGACCGGGGAGCTGTTTTTT.

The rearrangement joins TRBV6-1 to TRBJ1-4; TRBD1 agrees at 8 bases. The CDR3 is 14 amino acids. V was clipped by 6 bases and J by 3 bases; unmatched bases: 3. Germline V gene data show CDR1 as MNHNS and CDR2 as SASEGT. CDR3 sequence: CASSLDRANEKLFF. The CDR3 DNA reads TGTGCCAGCAGCCTGGACAGGGCTAATGAAAAACTGTTTTTT.

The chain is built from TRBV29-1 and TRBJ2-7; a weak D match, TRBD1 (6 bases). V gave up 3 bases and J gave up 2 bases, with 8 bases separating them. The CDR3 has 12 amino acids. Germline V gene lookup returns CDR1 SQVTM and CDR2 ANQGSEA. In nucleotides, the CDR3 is TGCAGCGTTGAGACAGGAGCCTACGAGCAGTACTTC. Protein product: CSVETGAYEQYF.

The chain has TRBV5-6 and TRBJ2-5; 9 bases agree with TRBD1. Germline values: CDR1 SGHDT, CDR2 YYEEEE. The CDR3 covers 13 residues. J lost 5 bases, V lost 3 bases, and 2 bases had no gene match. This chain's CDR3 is CASSWTGVETQYF. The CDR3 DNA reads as TGTGCCAGCAGCTGGACAGGGGTGGAGACCCAGTACTTC.

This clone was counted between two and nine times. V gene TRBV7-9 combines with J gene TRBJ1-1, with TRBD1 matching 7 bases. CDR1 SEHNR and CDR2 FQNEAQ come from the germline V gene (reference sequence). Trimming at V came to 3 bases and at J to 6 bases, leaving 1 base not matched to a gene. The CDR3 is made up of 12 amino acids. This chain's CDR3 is CASSFGTAEAFF. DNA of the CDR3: TGTGCCAGCAGCTTCGGGACAGCTGAAGCTTTCTTT.

For the CDR3, the DNA is TGTGCCAGCAGAGAACTGACAGGGACCACTGAAGCTTTCTTT. Encoded protein: CASRELTGTTEAFF. This chain uses TRBV6-5 with TRBJ1-1; 7 bases agree with TRBD1. V gave up 6 bases and J gave up 4 bases; unmatched junction bases: 8. The CDR3 is made up of 14 amino acids. Germline values: CDR1 MNHEY, CDR2 SVGAGI.

The CDR3, as DNA: TGCAGCGCGTGCGGATCCTCGTCCTACGAGCAGTACTTC. The encoded protein is CSACGSSSYEQYF. The chain joins TRBV29-1 to TRBJ2-7, with D uncertain. The V end was cut by 7 bases, the J end by 1 base, with 14 bases between. The CDR3 runs to 13 residues. Per germline, CDR1 SQVTM and CDR2 ANQGSEA.

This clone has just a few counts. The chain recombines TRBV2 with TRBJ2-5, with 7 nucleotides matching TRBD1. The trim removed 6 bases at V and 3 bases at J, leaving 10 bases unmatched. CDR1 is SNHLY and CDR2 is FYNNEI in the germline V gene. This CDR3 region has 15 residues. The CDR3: CASRPKTGLEETQYF. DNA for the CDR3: TGTGCCAGCAGGCCAAAGACAGGGTTGGAAGAGACCCAGTACTTC.

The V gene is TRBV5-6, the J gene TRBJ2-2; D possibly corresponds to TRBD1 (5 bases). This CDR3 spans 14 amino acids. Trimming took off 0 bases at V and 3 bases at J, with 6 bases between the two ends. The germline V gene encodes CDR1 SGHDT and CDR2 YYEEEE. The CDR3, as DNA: TGTGCCAGCAGCTTGGAGGGGTACACCGGGGAGCTGTTTTTT. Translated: CASSLEGYTGELFF.

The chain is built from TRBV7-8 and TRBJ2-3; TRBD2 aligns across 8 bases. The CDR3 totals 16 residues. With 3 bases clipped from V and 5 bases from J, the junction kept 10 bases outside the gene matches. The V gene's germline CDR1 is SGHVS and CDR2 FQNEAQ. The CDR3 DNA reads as TGTGCCAGCAGCTTTGAACCGGGGGGGTTTGTAGATACGCAGTATTTT. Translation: CASSFEPGGFVDTQYF.

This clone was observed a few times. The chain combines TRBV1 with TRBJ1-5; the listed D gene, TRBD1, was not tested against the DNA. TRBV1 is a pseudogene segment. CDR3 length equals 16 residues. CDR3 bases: TGCACCAGCAGCCCACAAATGACAGGGAGCAATCAGCCCCAGCATTTT. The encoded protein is CTSSPQMTGSNQPQHF.

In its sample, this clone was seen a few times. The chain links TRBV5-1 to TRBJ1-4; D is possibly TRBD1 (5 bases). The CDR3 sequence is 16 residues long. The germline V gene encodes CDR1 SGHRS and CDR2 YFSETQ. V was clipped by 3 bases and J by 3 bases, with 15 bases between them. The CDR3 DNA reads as TGCGCCAGCAGCTCTGGGGCCTCTCTAGCTAATGAAAAACTGTTTTTT. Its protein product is CASSSGASLANEKLFF.

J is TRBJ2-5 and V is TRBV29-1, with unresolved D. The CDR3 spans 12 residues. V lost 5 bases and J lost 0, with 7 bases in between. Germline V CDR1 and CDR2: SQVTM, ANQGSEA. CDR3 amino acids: CSVNSNQETQYF. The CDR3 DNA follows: TGCAGCGTTAACAGTAACCAAGAGACCCAGTACTTC.

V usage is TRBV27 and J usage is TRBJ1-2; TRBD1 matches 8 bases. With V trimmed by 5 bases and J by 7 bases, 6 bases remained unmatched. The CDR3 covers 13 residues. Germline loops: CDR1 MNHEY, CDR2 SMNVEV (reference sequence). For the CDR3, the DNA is TGTGCCAGCAGTCCAGGGGGCAGTGGTGGCTACACCTTC. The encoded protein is CASSPGGSGGYTF.

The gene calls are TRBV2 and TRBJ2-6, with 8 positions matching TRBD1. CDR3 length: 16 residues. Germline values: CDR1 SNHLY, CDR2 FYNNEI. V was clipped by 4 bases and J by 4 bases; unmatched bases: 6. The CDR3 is CASSGDRLDGANVLTF. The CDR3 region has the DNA TGTGCCAGCAGTGGGGACAGGTTGGACGGGGCCAACGTCCTGACTTTC.

CDR3 DNA: TGTGCCAGCAGTTACGGCGGGGTCACAGATACGCAGTATTTT. It specifies CASSYGGVTDTQYF. This sequence joins TRBV6-5 and TRBJ2-3, with D perhaps matching TRBD2 (6 bases). This CDR3 is built from 14 residues. The V gene lost 2 bases and the J gene lost 2 bases, with 8 bases spanning the gap. Germline CDR1 MNHEY, CDR2 SVGAGI.

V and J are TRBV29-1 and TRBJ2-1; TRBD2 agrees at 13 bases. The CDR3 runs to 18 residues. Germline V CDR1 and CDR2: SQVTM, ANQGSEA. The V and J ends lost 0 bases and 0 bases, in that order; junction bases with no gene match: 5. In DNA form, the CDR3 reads TGCAGCGTTGAAGATCTAACTAGCGGGGGGGCCTCCTACAATGAGCAGTTCTTC. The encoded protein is CSVEDLTSGGASYNEQFF.

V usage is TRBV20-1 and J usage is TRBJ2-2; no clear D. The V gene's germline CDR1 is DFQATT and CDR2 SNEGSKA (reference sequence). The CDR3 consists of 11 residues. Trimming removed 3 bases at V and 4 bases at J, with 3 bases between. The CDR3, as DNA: TGCAGTGCTAGGCGCACCGGGGAGCTGTTTTTT. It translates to CSARRTGELFF.

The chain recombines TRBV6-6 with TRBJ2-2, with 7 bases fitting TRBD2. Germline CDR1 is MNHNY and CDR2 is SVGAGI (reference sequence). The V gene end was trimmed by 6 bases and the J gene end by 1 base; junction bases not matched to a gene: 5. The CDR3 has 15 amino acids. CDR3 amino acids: CASSFRGGNTGELFF. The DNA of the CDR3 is TGTGCCAGCAGCTTTCGCGGGGGGAACACCGGGGAGCTGTTTTTT.

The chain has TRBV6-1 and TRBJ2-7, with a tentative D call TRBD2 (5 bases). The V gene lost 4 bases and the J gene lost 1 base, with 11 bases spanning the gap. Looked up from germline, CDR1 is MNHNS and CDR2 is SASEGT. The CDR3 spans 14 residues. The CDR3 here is CASSGPGYSYEQYF. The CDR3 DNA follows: TGTGCCAGCAGTGGACCGGGATATTCCTACGAGCAGTACTTC.

CDR3: CASSYDSTEGQPQHF. CDR3 nucleotide sequence: TGTGCCAGCAGTTACGATTCGACAGAAGGACAGCCCCAGCATTTT. The chain combines TRBV6-5 with TRBJ1-5; possibly TRBD1 for D (5 bases). The CDR3 has 15 amino acids. The V gene lost 2 bases and the J gene lost 7 bases, with 15 bases spanning the gap. The germline gives CDR1 MNHEY, CDR2 SVGAGI.

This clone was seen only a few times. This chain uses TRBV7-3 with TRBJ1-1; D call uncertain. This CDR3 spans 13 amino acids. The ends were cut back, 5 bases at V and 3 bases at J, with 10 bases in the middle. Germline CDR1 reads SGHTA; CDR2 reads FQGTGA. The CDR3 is CASSPGSDTEAFF. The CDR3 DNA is TGTGCCAGCAGCCCGGGGTCGGACACTGAAGCTTTCTTT. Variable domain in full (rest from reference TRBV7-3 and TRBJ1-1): GAGVSQTPSNKVTEKGKYVELRCDPISGHTALYWYRQSLGQGPEFLIYFQGTGAADDSGLPNDRFFAVRPEGSVSTLKIQRTERGDSAVYLCASSPGSDTEAFFGQGTRLTVV.